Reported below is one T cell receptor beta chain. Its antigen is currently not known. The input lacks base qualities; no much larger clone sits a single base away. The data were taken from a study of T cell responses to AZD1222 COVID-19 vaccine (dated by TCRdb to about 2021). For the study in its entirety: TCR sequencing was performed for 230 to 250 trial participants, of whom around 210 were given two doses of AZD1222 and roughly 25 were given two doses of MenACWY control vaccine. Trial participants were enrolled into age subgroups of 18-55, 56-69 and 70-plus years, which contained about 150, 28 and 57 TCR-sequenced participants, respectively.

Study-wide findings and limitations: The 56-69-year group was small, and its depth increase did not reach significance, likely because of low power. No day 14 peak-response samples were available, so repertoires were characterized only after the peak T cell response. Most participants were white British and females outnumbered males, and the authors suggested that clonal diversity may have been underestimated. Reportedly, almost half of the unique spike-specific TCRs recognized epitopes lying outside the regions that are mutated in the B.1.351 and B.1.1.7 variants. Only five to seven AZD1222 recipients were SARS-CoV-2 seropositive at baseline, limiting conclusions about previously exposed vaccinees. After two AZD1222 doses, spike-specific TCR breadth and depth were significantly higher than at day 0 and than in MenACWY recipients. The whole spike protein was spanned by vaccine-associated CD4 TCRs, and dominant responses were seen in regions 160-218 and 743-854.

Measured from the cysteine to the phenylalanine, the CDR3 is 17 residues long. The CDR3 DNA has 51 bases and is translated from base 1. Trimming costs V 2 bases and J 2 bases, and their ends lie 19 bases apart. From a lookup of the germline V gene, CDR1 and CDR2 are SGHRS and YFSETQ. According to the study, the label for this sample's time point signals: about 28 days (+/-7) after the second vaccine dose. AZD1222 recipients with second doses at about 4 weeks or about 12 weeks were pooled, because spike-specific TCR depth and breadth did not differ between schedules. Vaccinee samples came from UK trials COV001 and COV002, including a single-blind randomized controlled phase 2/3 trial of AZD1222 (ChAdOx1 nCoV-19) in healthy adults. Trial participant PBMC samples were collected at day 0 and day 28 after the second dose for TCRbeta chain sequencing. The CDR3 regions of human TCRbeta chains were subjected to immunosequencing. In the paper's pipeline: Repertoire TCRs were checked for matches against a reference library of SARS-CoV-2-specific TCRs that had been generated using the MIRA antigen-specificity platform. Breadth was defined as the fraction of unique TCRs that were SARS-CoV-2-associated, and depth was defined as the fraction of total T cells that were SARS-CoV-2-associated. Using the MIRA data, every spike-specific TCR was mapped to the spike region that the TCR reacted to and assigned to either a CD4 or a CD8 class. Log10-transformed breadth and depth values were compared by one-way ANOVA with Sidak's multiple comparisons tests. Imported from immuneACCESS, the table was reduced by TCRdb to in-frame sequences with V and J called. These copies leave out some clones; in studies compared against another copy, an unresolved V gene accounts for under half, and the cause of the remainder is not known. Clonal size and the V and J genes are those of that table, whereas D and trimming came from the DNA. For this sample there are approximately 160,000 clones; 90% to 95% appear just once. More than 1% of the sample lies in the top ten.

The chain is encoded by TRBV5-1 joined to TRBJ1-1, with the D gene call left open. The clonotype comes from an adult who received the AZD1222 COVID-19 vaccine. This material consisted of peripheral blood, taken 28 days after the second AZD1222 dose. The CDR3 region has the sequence CASSFNRVTAPNTEAFF. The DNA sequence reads TGCGCCAGCAGCTTCAATAGGGTGACCGCTCCCAACACTGAAGCTTTCTTT.